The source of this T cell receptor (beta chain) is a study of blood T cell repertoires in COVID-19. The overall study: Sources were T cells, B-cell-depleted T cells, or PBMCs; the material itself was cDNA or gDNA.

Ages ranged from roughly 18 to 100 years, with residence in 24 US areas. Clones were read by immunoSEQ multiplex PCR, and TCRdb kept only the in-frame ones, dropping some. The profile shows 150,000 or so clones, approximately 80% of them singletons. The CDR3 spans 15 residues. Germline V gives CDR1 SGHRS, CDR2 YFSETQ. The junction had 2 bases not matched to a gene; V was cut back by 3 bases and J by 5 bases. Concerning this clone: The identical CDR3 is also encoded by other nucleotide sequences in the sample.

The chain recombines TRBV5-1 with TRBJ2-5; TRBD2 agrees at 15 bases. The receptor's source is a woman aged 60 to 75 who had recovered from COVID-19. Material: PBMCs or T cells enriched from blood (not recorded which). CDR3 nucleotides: TGCGCCAGCAGCTCCGGACTAGCGGGGGGGGAGACCCAGTACTTC. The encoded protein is CASSSGLAGGETQYF.